The entry below describes one T cell receptor beta chain. This entry belongs to a study of T cell changes during pregnancy in multiple sclerosis. V lost 1 base and J 0 bases, leaving 22 bases between the germline ends. The CDR3 covers 20 residues. Germline loops: CDR1 LGHNA, CDR2 YNFKEQ. Produced via immunoSEQ multiplex PCR; TCRdb's table is partial and in-frame only. The table shows roughly 77,000 clones, with around nine tenths occurring only once. V gene TRBV4-2 combines with J gene TRBJ2-1, with D possibly matching TRBD2 (7 bases). The sequence derives from a female donor with multiple sclerosis, enrolled in a pregnancy study. This specimen consisted of peripheral blood, obtained in the second trimester of pregnancy. The CDR3 loop reads CASSQVGHRGGLSSYNEQFF. The CDR3 region has the DNA TGTGCCAGCAGCCAAGTGGGTCACCGAGGGGGACTAAGCTCCTACAATGAGCAGTTCTTC.